This T cell receptor beta chain was captured by sequencing in a study of Ad26.COV2.S vaccination and SARS-CoV-2 variants. Noted treatment: 19 received Ad26.COV2.S at low or high dose, single or two shots; roughly five received placebo; per-sample allocation not given. On day 63 after the first injection, vaccine and placebo recipients gave samples. Sequencing used immunoSEQ multiplex PCR; TCRdb keeps in-frame clones, though not all of them. The table shows over 400,000 clones, with roughly 89% occurring only once. CDR3 size: 15 residues. Trimming took 3 bases from V and 3 from J; bases not matched to a gene: 5. Germline loops: CDR1 SGHRS, CDR2 YFSETQ.

The sample in question was peripheral blood, obtained in a trial of Ad26.COV2.S vaccine versus placebo. The chain carries TRBV5-1 and TRBJ2-2, with 7 nucleotides matching TRBD2. The TCR was taken from a person aged 18-65 years who received the Ad26.COV2.S COVID-19 vaccine or a placebo. CDR3 region: CASSSGTTYTGELFF. CDR3 bases: TGCGCCAGCAGCTCCGGGACTACGTACACCGGGGAGCTGTTTTTT.